This is a list of T cell receptor beta chains from one sample in a study of T cell repertoires in cytomegalovirus infection. A single record per CDR3 protein comes from TCRdb applying MiXCR to the reads. The sample holds about 400,000 distinct CDR3 sequences, roughly 34% seen once. Antigens for these TCRs are unknown. The material sequenced was cultured PBMCs, taken from culture after CMV antigen stimulation. The receptors were gathered from a human donor in good health (CMV status not recorded). Some clones in this sample may be carry-over from other donors' samples. Each CDR3 is given with its conserved first and last residue. D genes are given only for firm matches. Clone size is given for some rows only: seen once, a few or many times, or a class if the clone is expanded.

j_call: TRBJ1-5; d_call: -; v_call: TRBV20-1; clone_size: -; cdr3_aa: CSARERGVTSNQPQHF; cdr3_nt: TGCAGTGCTAGAGAGCGGGGGGTAACTAGCAATCAGCCCCAGCATTTT
j_call: TRBJ2-7; d_call: -; v_call: TRBV29-1; clone_size: once; cdr3_aa: CSAQVAIKGEQYF; cdr3_nt: TGCAGCGCTCAAGTAGCGATAAAGGGCGAGCAGTACTTC
j_call: TRBJ2-3; d_call: -; v_call: TRBV15; clone_size: -; cdr3_aa: CAPHGLQRVVHTDTQYF; cdr3_nt: TGTGCCCCCCATGGGCTACAGAGGGTAGTGCACACAGATACGCAGTATTTT
j_call: TRBJ2-5; d_call: TRBD2; v_call: TRBV6-1; clone_size: many; cdr3_aa: CASSGGLVRETQYF; cdr3_nt: TGTGCCAGCAGTGGAGGACTAGTCAGAGAGACCCAGTACTTC
j_call: TRBJ2-1; d_call: -; v_call: TRBV28; clone_size: -; cdr3_aa: CASTPLGYNEQFF; cdr3_nt: TGTGCCAGCACCCCTTTAGGGTACAATGAGCAGTTCTTC
j_call: TRBJ1-6; d_call: -; v_call: TRBV7-9; clone_size: -; cdr3_aa: CASSPAGTGKNSPLHF; cdr3_nt: TGTGCCAGCAGCCCAGCAGGAACAGGGAAGAATTCACCCCTCCACTTT
j_call: TRBJ1-3; d_call: -; v_call: TRBV12-3/TRBV12-4; clone_size: -; cdr3_aa: CASSFNRGGNTIYF; cdr3_nt: TGTGCCAGCAGTTTTAACAGAGGCGGAAACACCATATATTTT
j_call: TRBJ2-6; d_call: -; v_call: TRBV7-3; clone_size: few; cdr3_aa: CASSLVRVRANVLTF; cdr3_nt: TGTGCCAGCAGCTTAGTACGAGTTCGGGCCAACGTCCTGACTTTC
j_call: TRBJ2-7; d_call: -; v_call: TRBV27; clone_size: few; cdr3_aa: CASSPGTGKASYEQYF; cdr3_nt: TGTGCCAGCAGCCCCGGTACAGGGAAAGCATCCTACGAGCAGTACTTC
j_call: TRBJ2-1; d_call: TRBD1; v_call: TRBV7-2; clone_size: few; cdr3_aa: CASSIQPGQRNNEQFF; cdr3_nt: TGTGCCAGCAGCATTCAACCGGGACAGAGAAACAATGAGCAGTTCTTC
j_call: TRBJ1-3; d_call: -; v_call: TRBV19; clone_size: few; cdr3_aa: CASNPQAVSSGNTIYF; cdr3_nt: TGTGCCAGTAACCCACAGGCAGTAAGCTCTGGAAACACCATATATTTT
j_call: TRBJ1-2; d_call: TRBD1; v_call: TRBV20-1; clone_size: -; cdr3_aa: CSARTPTGGFGYGYTF; cdr3_nt: TGCAGTGCTAGGACCCCGACAGGGGGCTTTGGCTATGGCTACACCTTC
j_call: TRBJ2-5; d_call: -; v_call: TRBV10-3; clone_size: -; cdr3_aa: CAIGKSGEETQYF; cdr3_nt: TGTGCCATCGGGAAATCGGGAGAAGAGACCCAGTACTTC
j_call: TRBJ1-2; d_call: TRBD1; v_call: TRBV19; clone_size: -; cdr3_aa: CASSIVSTGENGYTF; cdr3_nt: TGTGCCAGTAGTATAGTTAGTACAGGGGAGAATGGCTACACCTTC
j_call: TRBJ2-2; d_call: TRBD1; v_call: TRBV12-3/TRBV12-4; clone_size: -; cdr3_aa: CASSTWDRANTGELFF; cdr3_nt: TGTGCCAGCAGTACGTGGGACAGGGCGAACACCGGGGAGCTGTTTTTT
j_call: TRBJ2-7; d_call: -; v_call: TRBV27; clone_size: -; cdr3_aa: CASRIGAQGFYEQYF; cdr3_nt: TGTGCCAGCAGAATCGGAGCCCAGGGGTTCTACGAGCAGTACTTC
j_call: TRBJ2-2; d_call: -; v_call: TRBV19; clone_size: once; cdr3_aa: CASSQETVRNTGELFF; cdr3_nt: TGTGCCAGTAGTCAGGAAACTGTTCGGAACACCGGGGAGCTGTTTTTT
j_call: TRBJ2-1; d_call: -; v_call: TRBV7-2; clone_size: -; cdr3_aa: CASSLASYNNEQFF; cdr3_nt: TGTGCCAGCAGCCTGGCCTCATATAACAATGAGCAGTTCTTC
j_call: TRBJ1-5; d_call: -; v_call: TRBV20-1; clone_size: -; cdr3_aa: CSAKRLDNQPQHF; cdr3_nt: TGCAGTGCTAAGAGGTTAGACAATCAGCCCCAGCATTTT
j_call: TRBJ2-1; d_call: -; v_call: TRBV4-1; clone_size: few; cdr3_aa: CASSQGRATNEQFF; cdr3_nt: TGCGCCAGCAGCCAAGGGCGGGCGACCAATGAGCAGTTCTTC
j_call: TRBJ2-3; d_call: TRBD2; v_call: TRBV7-2; clone_size: many; cdr3_aa: CASSFTSGASTDTQYF; cdr3_nt: TGTGCCAGCAGCTTCACTAGCGGGGCTAGCACAGATACGCAGTATTTT
j_call: TRBJ2-5; d_call: TRBD2; v_call: TRBV7-6; clone_size: -; cdr3_aa: CASRRGTKQETQYF; cdr3_nt: TGTGCCAGCAGACGAGGGACTAAACAAGAGACCCAGTACTTC
j_call: TRBJ2-1; d_call: TRBD2; v_call: TRBV7-2; clone_size: -; cdr3_aa: CASRSRLAGVNEQFF; cdr3_nt: TGTGCCAGCAGATCGAGACTAGCGGGAGTTAATGAGCAGTTCTTC
j_call: TRBJ2-3; d_call: TRBD2; v_call: TRBV6-2/TRBV6-3; clone_size: -; cdr3_aa: CASSYTRGLAGRLTDTQYF; cdr3_nt: TGTGCCAGCAGTTACACCCGAGGACTAGCGGGACGTCTCACAGATACGCAGTATTTT
j_call: TRBJ2-7; d_call: TRBD2; v_call: TRBV7-2; clone_size: few; cdr3_aa: CASSLMASGRAHEQYF; cdr3_nt: TGTGCCAGCAGCTTAATGGCTAGCGGGAGGGCCCACGAGCAGTACTTC
j_call: TRBJ2-1; d_call: -; v_call: TRBV7-4; clone_size: -; cdr3_aa: CASSLRGGPFSYNEQFF; cdr3_nt: TGTGCCAGCAGCTTAAGGGGGGGACCGTTCTCCTACAATGAGCAGTTCTTC
j_call: TRBJ1-2; d_call: -; v_call: TRBV11-2; clone_size: -; cdr3_aa: CASSPKPNLYGYTF; cdr3_nt: TGTGCCAGCAGCCCGAAGCCTAACCTCTATGGCTACACCTTC
j_call: TRBJ1-2; d_call: -; v_call: TRBV7-9; clone_size: -; cdr3_aa: CASSQQRSYGYTF; cdr3_nt: TGTGCCAGCAGCCAACAGAGAAGCTATGGCTACACCTTC
j_call: TRBJ1-6; d_call: -; v_call: TRBV20-1; clone_size: -; cdr3_aa: CSAREQSEGNSPLHF; cdr3_nt: TGCAGTGCTAGAGAACAATCCGAGGGGAATTCACCCCTCCACTTT
j_call: TRBJ2-7; d_call: -; v_call: TRBV11-2; clone_size: -; cdr3_aa: CASSLGPRYEQYF; cdr3_nt: TGTGCCAGCAGCTTAGGGCCCCGGTACGAGCAGTACTTC
j_call: TRBJ2-3; d_call: -; v_call: TRBV7-9; clone_size: once; cdr3_aa: CASSIAPDTQYF; cdr3_nt: TGTGCCAGCAGCATAGCTCCAGATACGCAGTATTTT
j_call: TRBJ1-3; d_call: -; v_call: TRBV5-1; clone_size: -; cdr3_aa: CASSLTGQRSSGNTIYF; cdr3_nt: TGCGCCAGCAGCTTGACAGGACAGAGGAGCTCTGGAAACACCATATATTTT
j_call: TRBJ2-7; d_call: -; v_call: TRBV7-9; clone_size: few; cdr3_aa: CASSPRFGARRNEQYF; cdr3_nt: TGTGCCAGCAGCCCCCGATTTGGGGCCCGCCGGAACGAGCAGTACTTC
j_call: TRBJ2-3; d_call: -; v_call: TRBV6-5; clone_size: -; cdr3_aa: CASSYSNGVADTQYF; cdr3_nt: TGTGCCAGCAGTTACTCGAACGGGGTGGCAGATACGCAGTATTTT
j_call: TRBJ2-1; d_call: -; v_call: TRBV29-1; clone_size: -; cdr3_aa: CSVRSTSSYNEQFF; cdr3_nt: TGCAGCGTTAGATCCACCAGCTCCTACAATGAGCAGTTCTTC
j_call: TRBJ2-1; d_call: TRBD1; v_call: TRBV6-8; clone_size: -; cdr3_aa: CASSYATTGALVNEQFF; cdr3_nt: TGTGCCAGCAGTTACGCCACCACAGGGGCATTGGTCAATGAGCAGTTCTTC
j_call: TRBJ1-5; d_call: -; v_call: TRBV7-2; clone_size: many; cdr3_aa: CASSARGQPQHF; cdr3_nt: TGTGCCAGCAGCGCCAGGGGTCAGCCCCAGCATTTT
j_call: TRBJ1-1; d_call: TRBD1; v_call: TRBV7-2; clone_size: -; cdr3_aa: CASSLAPRTGGNEAFF; cdr3_nt: TGTGCCAGCAGCTTAGCCCCCAGGACAGGGGGTAATGAAGCTTTCTTT
j_call: TRBJ1-5; d_call: -; v_call: TRBV15; clone_size: -; cdr3_aa: CATSPATTGQPQHF; cdr3_nt: TGTGCCACCAGCCCTGCAACTACGGGGCAGCCCCAGCATTTT
j_call: TRBJ2-1; d_call: -; v_call: TRBV19; clone_size: -; cdr3_aa: CASTPNRETYNEQFF; cdr3_nt: TGTGCCAGTACCCCTAACAGGGAGACCTACAATGAGCAGTTCTTC
j_call: TRBJ2-3; d_call: -; v_call: TRBV20-1; clone_size: -; cdr3_aa: CSAIPSAGTDTQYF; cdr3_nt: TGCAGTGCTATACCCTCCGCGGGCACAGATACGCAGTATTTT
j_call: TRBJ1-5; d_call: -; v_call: TRBV20-1; clone_size: few; cdr3_aa: CSATGHRGQPQHF; cdr3_nt: TGCAGTGCTACCGGACATCGGGGGCAGCCCCAGCATTTT
j_call: TRBJ2-3; d_call: -; v_call: TRBV7-2; clone_size: -; cdr3_aa: CASSLGGAGIDTQYF; cdr3_nt: TGTGCCAGCAGCTTAGGGGGGGCGGGTATAGATACGCAGTATTTT
j_call: TRBJ1-5; d_call: TRBD1; v_call: TRBV20-1; clone_size: -; cdr3_aa: CSAGTVLSNQPQHF; cdr3_nt: TGCAGTGCTGGGACAGTACTTAGCAATCAGCCCCAGCATTTT
j_call: TRBJ1-6; d_call: TRBD1; v_call: TRBV29-1; clone_size: -; cdr3_aa: CSVATGTGESPLHF; cdr3_nt: TGCAGCGTCGCGACCGGGACAGGGGAATCACCCCTCCACTTT
j_call: TRBJ2-3; d_call: -; v_call: TRBV7-9; clone_size: -; cdr3_aa: CASSLPPVDTQYF; cdr3_nt: TGTGCCAGCAGTCTACCTCCGGTAGATACGCAGTATTTT
j_call: TRBJ2-5; d_call: -; v_call: TRBV5-4; clone_size: few; cdr3_aa: CASSLAGTVQETQYF; cdr3_nt: TGTGCCAGCAGCTTGGCGGGGACTGTGCAAGAGACCCAGTACTTC
j_call: TRBJ1-1; d_call: -; v_call: TRBV5-6; clone_size: -; cdr3_aa: CASSLERGTNTEAFF; cdr3_nt: TGTGCCAGCAGCTTGGAACGGGGTACGAACACTGAAGCTTTCTTT
j_call: TRBJ2-7; d_call: TRBD2; v_call: TRBV7-2; clone_size: many; cdr3_aa: CASSPPRLAGVSYEQYF; cdr3_nt: TGTGCCAGCAGCCCCCCCCGGTTAGCGGGAGTGTCCTACGAGCAGTACTTC
j_call: TRBJ1-1; d_call: -; v_call: TRBV12-3/TRBV12-4; clone_size: -; cdr3_aa: CASSLESSMNTEAFF; cdr3_nt: TGTGCCAGCAGTTTGGAATCGAGTATGAACACTGAAGCTTTCTTT
j_call: TRBJ2-1; d_call: -; v_call: TRBV4-1; clone_size: -; cdr3_aa: CASSQPGHRSYNEQFF; cdr3_nt: TGCGCCAGCAGCCAGCCGGGACATCGCTCCTACAATGAGCAGTTCTTC
j_call: TRBJ2-5; d_call: TRBD2; v_call: TRBV11-2; clone_size: -; cdr3_aa: CASSLLTSGRETQYF; cdr3_nt: TGTGCCAGCAGCTTACTGACTAGCGGGAGGGAGACCCAGTACTTC
j_call: TRBJ2-3; d_call: -; v_call: TRBV28; clone_size: few; cdr3_aa: CASSPGHMADTQYF; cdr3_nt: TGTGCCAGCAGCCCGGGACACATGGCAGATACGCAGTATTTT